Given below is one TCR beta chain in context. What it binds is unknown. This entry comes from a study of shared clonotypes between healthy human individuals. Findings and limits, study-wide: Clonotype sharing levels among donors were expected to vary with sequencing depth. All-four-donor shared clonotypes had higher generation probabilities than non-shared clonotypes did.

Profiled with immunoSEQ multiplex PCR; TCRdb holds only in-frame clones, not every one. The data contain 2 million to 2.5 million clones, more than 80% of them singletons. Trimming stripped 5 bases from V and 2 bases from J, with 18 bases between. The CDR3 extends over 16 amino acids. Germline CDR1 SGHTA, CDR2 FQGNSA. The chain carries TRBV7-2 and TRBJ2-5; either TRBD1 or TRBD2 may fit D (5 bases each). This TCR was sampled from a man aged 18 to 35 in good health. Some clones in this sample may be carry-over from other donors' samples. Material: naive CD4+ T cells from PBMCs. Subset defined: CD45RA+ positively selected. This chain's CDR3 is CASSRGAQGAQETQYF. For the CDR3, the DNA is TGTGCCAGCAGCCGAGGTGCTCAGGGAGCTCAAGAGACCCAGTACTTC.